The 10 T cell receptor beta chains in this list originate from one sample, sequenced in a study of T cells expressing NK-cell markers (dated by TCRdb to 2018 to 2021). The protocol used for the library was 5' RACE. The reads were generated on an Illumina HiSeq 2000. TCRdb reanalyzed the reads, keeping one entry per CDR3 protein sequence and omitting DNA. The sample table includes about half a million distinct CDR3 sequences. The top ten constitute under 1.5% of the sample. Sequenced: blood T cells: a sorted CD56 or NKG2C T cell subset, CD4+ or CD8+ T cells, or bulk PBMC T cells (not recorded which). Source of these receptors: a woman between 50 and 59 years old in good health. Donor details come from another sample of the same person, matched by shared clones.

The chain uses TRBV28 and TRBJ2-6. Germline CDR1 is MDHEN and CDR2 is SYDVKM. CDR3 length equals 13 residues. CDR3: CASRTTGANVLTF.

The chain uses TRBV20-1 and TRBJ1-4; no DNA is available, so the TRBD1 call from TCRdb remains unchecked. The germline V gene has CDR1 DFQATT and CDR2 SNEGSKA (reference sequence). The CDR3 sequence is 14 residues long. CDR3 protein: CSVPLRAPYEKLFF.

The chain has TRBV12-3 or TRBV12-4 and TRBJ2-1; TCRdb returns TRBD2, unconfirmable since there is no DNA. The length of the CDR3 is 15 residues. This chain's CDR3 is CASRPSGGIYNEQFF.

This sequence joins TRBV2 and TRBJ1-2; with no DNA, the TCRdb D assignment of TRBD1 cannot be verified. The germline CDR1 and CDR2 sequences are SNHLY and FYNNEI. This CDR3 contains 13 residues. The CDR3 here is CASSDQGESGYTF.

The chain links TRBV24-1 to TRBJ2-1. This CDR3 spans 14 amino acids. CDR1 KGHDR and CDR2 SFDVKD come from the germline V gene. The CDR3 sequence is CATSGAGVYNEQFF.

This chain joins TRBV12-3 or TRBV12-4 and TRBJ2-5; checking the TCRdb D call of TRBD1 is not possible without DNA. This CDR3 is 14 amino acids long. CDR3 in amino acids: CASTRGTGGETQYF.

This CDR3 reads CASSSTGSRWDEQFF. This chain joins TRBV5-1 and TRBJ2-1; TCRdb gives TRBD1 as the D gene, but with no DNA this cannot be confirmed. CDR3 length: 15 residues. Germline lookup yields CDR1 SGHRS and CDR2 YFSETQ.

V and J are TRBV7-8 and TRBJ1-5; TCRdb returns TRBD1, unconfirmable since there is no DNA. The CDR3 extends over 13 amino acids. CDR1 and CDR2 (germline): SGHVS, FQNEAQ. CDR3 loop: CARIDRGPFPQHF.

V usage is TRBV12-3 or TRBV12-4 and J usage is TRBJ2-2; TCRdb picks TRBD1, but there is no DNA to check that call. CDR3 length: 16 amino acids. The CDR3 here is CASKGLGRAHTGELFF.

The CDR3 here is CASSVEQDTEAFF. The chain employs TRBV9 and TRBJ1-1. The germline V gene has CDR1 SGDLS and CDR2 YYNGEE. The CDR3 contains 13 residues.